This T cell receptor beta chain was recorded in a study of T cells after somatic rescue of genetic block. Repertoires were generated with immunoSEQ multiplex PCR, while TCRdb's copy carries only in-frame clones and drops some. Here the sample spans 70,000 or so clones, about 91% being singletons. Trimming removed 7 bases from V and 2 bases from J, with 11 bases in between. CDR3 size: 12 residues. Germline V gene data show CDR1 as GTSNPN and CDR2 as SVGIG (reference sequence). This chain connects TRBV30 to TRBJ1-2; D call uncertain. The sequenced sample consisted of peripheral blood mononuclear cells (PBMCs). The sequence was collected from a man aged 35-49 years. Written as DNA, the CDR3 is TGTGCCTCGGCCCAGGAGAACTATGGCTACACCTTC. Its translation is CASAQENYGYTF.